The 9 T cell receptor beta chains reported below all come from one sample, sequenced in a study of T-cell reconstitution after alpha-beta-depleted transplantation in children listed by TCRdb under 2016. Explained via the paper, the treatment or condition label denotes: allogeneic hematopoietic cell transplantation with graft depleted of TCRalphabeta T cells and CD19 B cells. The library relied on PCR. Sequenced on an Illumina HiSeq 2500. To normalize quantification of the TCRbeta repertoire, the TCR libraries were built with molecular barcoding that relied on unique molecular identifiers. The public reads were reanalyzed by TCRdb: fastp trimming at Q25, MiXCR alignment, in-frame beta chains only. CDR3 protein sequences are deduplicated, and each keeps its most common genes and DNA. The sample records 240,000 or so distinct CDR3 sequences, 7.5% to 9.5% of which are singletons. The ten largest make up under 8% of the sample.

Sequencing was performed on PBMCs, mostly from graft donor cells, taken 180 days after TCRalphabeta/CD19-depleted stem cell transplant. Receptors originate from a male patient younger than 18 who had a stem cell transplant for acute lymphoblastic leukemia, so the T cells may come from the graft donor.

This rearrangement joins TRBV18 to TRBJ2-7; TRBD2 aligns across 7 bases. Germline CDR1 reads KGHSH; CDR2 reads LQKENI. V trimming: 1 base; J trimming: 2 bases; junction bases outside the gene matches: 5. This CDR3 contains 15 residues. The CDR3 nucleotides are TGTGCCAGCTCACCACGCGGGAGATTTCCCTACGAGCAGTACTTC. It specifies CASSPRGRFPYEQYF.

This clonotype was recorded at least ten times. The chain has TRBV11-3 and TRBJ2-3, with D possibly TRBD1 on 7 matching bases. CDR3 length: 12 residues. CDR1 is SGHNT, CDR2 YENEEA, per germline. The V and J ends lost 2 bases and 9 bases respectively, with 9 bases between them. The CDR3 sequence is CASSLPGGTQYF. CDR3 nucleotide sequence: TGTGCCAGCAGCTTACCAGGGGGGACGCAGTATTTT.

Details on this clonotype: A much larger clone lies a single base off, so this may be a read error. The J gene is TRBJ1-5, the V gene TRBV2, with a possible D match to TRBD1 (5 bases). CDR1 is SNHLY, CDR2 FYNNEI, per germline. The CDR3 totals 14 residues. The V end was cut by 8 bases, the J end by 3 bases, with 14 bases between. In DNA form, the CDR3 reads TGTGCCAGCTGTTTTGACAGTAACAATCAGCCCCAGCATTTT. It codes for CASCFDSNNQPQHF. Together with reference TRBV2 and TRBJ1-5, the CDR3 gives the full variable domain: EPEVTQTPSHQVTQMGQEVILRCVPISNHLYFYWYRQILGQKVEFLVSFYNNEISEKSEIFDDQFSVERPDGSNFTLKIRSTKLEDSAMYFCASCFDSNNQPQHFGDGTRLSIL.

The sample holds many counts of this clonotype. This chain links TRBV7-2 with TRBJ2-1; D unresolved. This CDR3 has 15 amino acids. V lost 4 bases to trimming and J lost 1 base, with 11 bases between them. The germline V gene has CDR1 SGHTA and CDR2 FQGNSA. DNA for the CDR3: TGTGCCAGCAGCTCCCCCGGGTGGTCCTACAATGAGCAGTTCTTC. Protein product: CASSSPGWSYNEQFF.

With respect to this clonotype: A much larger clone lies a single base off, so this may be a read error. Here the CDR3 omits its conserved ending phenylalanine or tryptophan, so a read error is the likely source. The DNA is omitted, as the CDR3 cannot be located on it reliably, and the CDR3 follows TCRdb's listing. Here the CDR3 reads CASSWGGGKTYY. The V and J genes are TRBV6-2 or TRBV6-3 and TRBJ2-4; TRBD1 is the table's D call, not checked against the DNA. The CDR3 totals 12 residues, both ends included. Germline V gives CDR1 MNHEY, CDR2 SVGEGT.

This clonotype occurred many times. The rearrangement links TRBV28 to TRBJ1-3; D gene uncertain. This CDR3 contains 14 residues. V lost 5 bases and J 0 bases, leaving 8 bases between the germline ends. Germline V gene data show CDR1 as MDHEN and CDR2 as SYDVKM. CDR3 DNA sequence: TGTGCCAGCAGTAGAGTGAGCTCTGGAAACACCATATATTTT. Translation: CASSRVSSGNTIYF.

This clonotype has ten or more counts. The chain couples TRBV12-3 or TRBV12-4 to TRBJ2-4, with 8 bases that match TRBD2. The V gene end was trimmed by 3 bases and the J gene end by 1 base; junction bases not matched to a gene: 23. The CDR3 contains 22 residues. This CDR3 reads CASSFKIGTLFGGAEAKNIQYF. The CDR3 coding sequence is TGTGCCAGCAGTTTTAAAATTGGCACCCTCTTCGGGGGGGCGGAGGCCAAAAACATTCAGTACTTC.

This clonotype was seen many times. The chain combines TRBV29-1 with TRBJ1-2; D is unresolved. V lost 0 bases and J 4 bases, leaving 18 bases between the germline ends. The V gene's germline CDR1 is SQVTM and CDR2 ANQGSEA. This CDR3 is built from 16 residues. In nucleotides, the CDR3 is TGCAGCGTTGAAGATCTTAACGGAAGGGATTCCTATGGCTACACCTTC. This gives the protein CSVEDLNGRDSYGYTF.

The table lists this clonotype with many counts. The chain has TRBV5-1 and TRBJ2-7; 11 positions match TRBD1. The CDR3 covers 14 residues. CDR1 and CDR2 (germline): SGHRS, YFSETQ. With V trimmed by 3 bases and J by 4 bases, 3 bases remained unmatched. CDR3 residues: CASSWDRGVYEQYF. The DNA of the CDR3 is TGCGCCAGCAGCTGGGACAGGGGGGTTTACGAGCAGTACTTC. The full variable domain, with the rest looked up from reference TRBV5-1 and TRBJ2-7, is KAGVTQTPRYLIKTRGQQVTLSCSPISGHRSVSWYQQTPGQGLQFLFEYFSETQRNKGNFPGRFSGRQFSNSRSEMNVSTLELGDSALYLCASSWDRGVYEQYFGPGTRLTVT.